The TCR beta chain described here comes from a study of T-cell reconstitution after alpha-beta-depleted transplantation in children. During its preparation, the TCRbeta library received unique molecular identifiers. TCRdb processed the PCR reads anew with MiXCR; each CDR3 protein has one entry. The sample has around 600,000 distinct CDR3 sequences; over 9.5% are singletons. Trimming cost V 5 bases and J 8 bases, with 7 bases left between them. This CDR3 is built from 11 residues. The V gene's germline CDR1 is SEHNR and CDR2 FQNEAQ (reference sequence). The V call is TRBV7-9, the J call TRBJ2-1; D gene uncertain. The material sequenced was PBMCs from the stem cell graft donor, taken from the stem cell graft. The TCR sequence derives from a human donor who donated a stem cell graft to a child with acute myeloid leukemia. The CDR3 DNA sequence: TGTGCCAGCAGCAAGTTCGATGAGCAGTTCTTC. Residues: CASSKFDEQFF.